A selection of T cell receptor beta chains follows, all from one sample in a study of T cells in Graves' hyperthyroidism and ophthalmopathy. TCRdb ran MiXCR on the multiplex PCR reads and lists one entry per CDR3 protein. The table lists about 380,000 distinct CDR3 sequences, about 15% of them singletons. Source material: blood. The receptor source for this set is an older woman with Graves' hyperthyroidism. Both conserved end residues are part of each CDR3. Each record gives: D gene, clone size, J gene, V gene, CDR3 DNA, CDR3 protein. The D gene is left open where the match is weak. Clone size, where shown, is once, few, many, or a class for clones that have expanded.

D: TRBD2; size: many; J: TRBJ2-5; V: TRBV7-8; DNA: TGTGCCGGCAGCTTAGTATGGATGACGATGGGGACTAGCGGCAATCCCGAGACCCAGTACTTC; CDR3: CAGSLVWMTMGTSGNPETQYF
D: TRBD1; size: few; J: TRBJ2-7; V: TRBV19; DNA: TGTGCCAGTAGTATTTCTTCGGGGACAGGGAACGAGCAGTACTTC; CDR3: CASSISSGTGNEQYF
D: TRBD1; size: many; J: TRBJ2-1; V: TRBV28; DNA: TGTGCCAGCAGCCAGAACAGGGGTCTTCAAGACAATGAGCAGTTCTTC; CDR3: CASSQNRGLQDNEQFF
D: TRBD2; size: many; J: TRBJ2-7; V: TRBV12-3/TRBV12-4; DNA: TGTGCCAGCAGTTCGTTGGGGTGGGACTATTCCTACGAGCAGTACTTC; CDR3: CASSSLGWDYSYEQYF
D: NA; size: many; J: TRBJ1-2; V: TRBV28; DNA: TGTGCCAGCAGTCTATGGACAGTTAACTATGGCTACACCTTC; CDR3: CASSLWTVNYGYTF
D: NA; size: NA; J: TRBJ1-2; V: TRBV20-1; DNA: TGCAGTGCTATCGATGGCGCTTTGATAGACTATGGCTACACCTTC; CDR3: CSAIDGALIDYGYTF
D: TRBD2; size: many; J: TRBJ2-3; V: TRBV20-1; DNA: TGCAGTGCTCCAACGCCGGGACTAGCAGCATACACAGATACGCAGTATTTT; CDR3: CSAPTPGLAAYTDTQYF
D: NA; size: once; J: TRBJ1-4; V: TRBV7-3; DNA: TGTGCCAGCAGCCCAGGGCCCAGCAGAAATGAAAAACTGTTTTTT; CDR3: CASSPGPSRNEKLFF
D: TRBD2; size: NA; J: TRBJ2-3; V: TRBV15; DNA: TGTGCCACCAGCGAGGGACTAGCGGGAGCAGATACGCAGTATTTT; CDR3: CATSEGLAGADTQYF
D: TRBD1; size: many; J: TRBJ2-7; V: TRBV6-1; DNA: TGTGCCAGCAGTTATTTCTCGACAGGGAGTCTCTACGAGCAGTACTTC; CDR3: CASSYFSTGSLYEQYF
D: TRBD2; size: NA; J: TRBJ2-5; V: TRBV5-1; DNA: TGCGCCAGCAGCTCCGGGACTAGCGGGAAAGAGACCCAGTACTTC; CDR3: CASSSGTSGKETQYF
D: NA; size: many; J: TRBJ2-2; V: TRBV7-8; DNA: TGTGCCAGCAGCCCCGTCGGGGGGAACACCGGGGAGCTGTTTTTT; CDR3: CASSPVGGNTGELFF
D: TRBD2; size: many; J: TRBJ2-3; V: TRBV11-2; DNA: TGTGCCAGCAGCCTAGGGGGACTAGCGGGAAGTTCCCACACAGATACGCAGTATTTT; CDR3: CASSLGGLAGSSHTDTQYF
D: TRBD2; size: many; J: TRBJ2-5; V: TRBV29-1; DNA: TGCAGCGTTGAAAAGGGACTAGCGGGAGGAGGGGAGACCCAGTACTTC; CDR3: CSVEKGLAGGGETQYF
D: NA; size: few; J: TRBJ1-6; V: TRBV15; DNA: TGTGCCACCAGCAAGGACAACTCCTATAATTCACCCCTCCACTTT; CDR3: CATSKDNSYNSPLHF
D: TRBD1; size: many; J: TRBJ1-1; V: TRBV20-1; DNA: TGCAGTGCAACGGACAGGGGAAACACTGAAGCTTTCTTT; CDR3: CSATDRGNTEAFF
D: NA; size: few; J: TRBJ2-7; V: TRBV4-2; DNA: TGTGCCAGCAGCCAAGAGGACCCGGACGAGCAGTACTTC; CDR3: CASSQEDPDEQYF
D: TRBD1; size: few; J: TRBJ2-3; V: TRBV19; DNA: TGTGCCAGTAGTAGGTCGGACAGGGTAACCACAGATACGCAGTATTTT; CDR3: CASSRSDRVTTDTQYF
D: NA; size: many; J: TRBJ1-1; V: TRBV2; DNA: TGTGCCAGCATAGTTAGGGACCCGCGGAACACTGAAGCTTTCTTT; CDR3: CASIVRDPRNTEAFF
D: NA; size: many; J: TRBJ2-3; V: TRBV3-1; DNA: TGTGCCAGCAGCCCTCTACACCTAGATACGCAGTATTTT; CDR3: CASSPLHLDTQYF
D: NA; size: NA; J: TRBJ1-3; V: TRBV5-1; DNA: TGCGCCAGCAGCTTGCTGACAGGCTCTGGAAACACCATATATTTT; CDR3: CASSLLTGSGNTIYF